This TCR beta chain was documented in a study of blood T cell repertoires in COVID-19 (TCRdb year 2020). With regard to the full study: The collaborator samples originated in the United States, Italy and Spain and spanned the acute and convalescent phases of COVID-19. The repertoires were released in a freely available public database intended as a resource for research on the immune response to SARS-CoV-2. Where available, HLA class I and class II types were obtained from metadata supplied by the sample provider rather than from assay-based typing. The material from the prospective study consisted of cDNA or gDNA derived from T cells, B-cell-depleted T cells, or PBMCs. Deeply sampled blood TCRbeta repertoires from subjects exposed to, actively infected with, or recovered from COVID-19 were included in the dataset. The sample metadata nearly always contained a de-identified subject ID, COVID-19 status, age in years and sex. The samples were drawn from two sources: the first 160 participants of the ongoing ImmuneRACE study, and over 950 subjects contributed by 6 global collaborators.

Reading from cysteine to phenylalanine, the CDR3 counts 19 amino acids. CDR3 DNA is the only sequence kept; it has 57 bases, read in frame from the first base. Trimming removed 3 bases from V and 0 bases from J; the gene matches leave 14 bases unexplained. CDR1 and CDR2, looked up from the germline V gene, are SGHRS and YFSETQ. TCRbeta CDR3 regions were amplified from genomic DNA by means of the immunoSEQ Assay, a bias-controlled multiplex PCR. As for how the authors treated the data: Nucleated cell counts per sample were estimated from amplification of reference gene primers within the assay. To quantify the absolute abundance of each unique TCRbeta CDR3 rearrangement, sequence reads were collapsed and filtered. For each sample, productive Simpson clonality was calculated as the square root of Simpson's diversity index across productive rearrangements. Not all clones reach the TCRdb copy of this immuneACCESS table, which keeps in-frame sequences only. Checked studies attribute under half of the gap to unresolved V genes and leave the rest unexplained. V, J and clone size reflect that table, while D and trimming were determined from the DNA. The sample data list around 130,000 clones, and 84% of these were observed just once. Of the sample, about 3.4% falls within the top ten clones.

Paper-wide results and their limitations: The quantity of clinical and demographic metadata differed by source and by participant and was supplied without curation.

Details on this clone: This clone's antigen is unknown. Within one base of it there is no much larger clone, and no base qualities were kept.

Participants in the prospective study were enrolled through a virtual design, were aged roughly 18 to 100 years, and lived in 24 United States geographic areas. To assign participants to cohorts, the prospective study relied on clinical history that participants themselves reported in a screening survey and a study questionnaire. Mobile phlebotomists in the prospective study collected whole blood, serum and a nasopharyngeal or oropharyngeal swab from every participant. Prospective study participants could optionally give additional blood draws and questionnaires over an approximately 2-month period. Before DNA extraction, blood samples from the prospective study were shipped at room temperature or frozen.

The chain is assembled from TRBV5-1 and TRBJ2-1, and TRBD2 aligns with 8 junction nucleotides. The sequence came from a woman in her fifties or sixties with acute COVID-19. Material: PBMCs or T cells enriched from blood (not recorded which). The CDR3 amino acid sequence is: CASSWGLEAGRSSYNEQFF. DNA sequence: TGCGCCAGCAGCTGGGGACTAGAGGCCGGCAGGAGCTCCTACAATGAGCAGTTCTTC.